This entry lists 22 T cell receptor beta chains sequenced from one sample in a study of a mutant IDH1 vaccine in newly diagnosed glioma. Sample time point: week 11, during vaccination. Vaccinated patients received 300 ug of mutant IDH1 20-mer peptide per dose, with topical imiquimod. Data came from immunoSEQ multiplex PCR; TCRdb stores just in-frame clones and leaves some out. The sample gives some 130,000 clones, 80% of which show up once; less than 7% is in the top ten. These receptors' targets are unknown. Specimen: PBMCs, collected from a glioma patient whose treatment included an IDH1 peptide vaccine. These receptors were collected from a middle-aged man with glioma.

The chain links TRBV6-5 to TRBJ1-2, with 10 bases aligning to TRBD1. The CDR3 totals 15 residues. J lost 4 bases, V lost 6 bases, and 8 bases had no gene match. Germline V gives CDR1 MNHEY, CDR2 SVGAGI. The CDR3 is CASRGDRGLRYGYTF. CDR3 coding DNA: TGTGCCAGCAGAGGGGACAGGGGCCTTCGCTATGGCTACACCTTC.

The genes are TRBV9 and TRBJ1-2, with D unclear. Germline V gene lookup returns CDR1 SGDLS and CDR2 YYNGEE. CDR3 length: 13 amino acids. Trimming removed 0 bases at V and 2 bases at J, with 5 bases between. In DNA form, the CDR3 reads TGTGCCAGCAGCGTAGCGGGGAACTATGGCTACACCTTC. Protein sequence: CASSVAGNYGYTF.

This sequence joins TRBV19 and TRBJ2-2; 14 bases fit TRBD2. The V gene end was trimmed by 4 bases and the J gene end by 4 bases; junction bases not matched to a gene: 11. Germline CDR1 and CDR2: LNHDA and SQIVND (reference sequence). CDR3 length: 19 residues. CDR3 in DNA: TGTGCCAGTAGTAAACAGGGGGGACTAGCGGGAGTCGGCACCGGGGAGCTGTTTTTT. Its translation is CASSKQGGLAGVGTGELFF.

The V and J genes are TRBV9 and TRBJ2-2, with 10 bases identical to TRBD2. The CDR3 consists of 15 residues. J gave up 4 bases and V 6 bases, and 6 bases lay outside the gene matches. CDR1 is SGDLS and CDR2 is YYNGEE in the germline V gene. DNA of the CDR3: TGTGCCAGCACGGGAAGGACTAGCGGCACCGGGGAGCTGTTTTTT. Translation: CASTGRTSGTGELFF.

This clone has more than one count but fewer than ten. The V call is TRBV2, the J call TRBJ1-2, with D maybe TRBD1 (5 bases). Trimming removed 3 bases from V and 2 bases from J, with 7 bases in between. Germline assignment: CDR1 SNHLY and CDR2 FYNNEI. This CDR3 spans 13 amino acids. In DNA form, the CDR3 reads TGTGCCAGCAGTGATAAGGGGAACTATGGCTACACCTTC. Encoded protein: CASSDKGNYGYTF.

The chain couples TRBV5-1 to TRBJ2-3; the D is unclear. V dropped 0 bases and J dropped 6 bases, with 8 bases sitting between them. Germline CDR1 SGHRS, CDR2 YFSETQ. CDR3 length: 13 residues. CDR3 amino acids: CASSLEGYDTQYF. CDR3 bases: TGCGCCAGCAGCTTGGAAGGGTATGATACGCAGTATTTT.

This clone was detected once. The chain's CDR3 is CASSWGTDYGYTF. Here the CDR3 DNA reads TGTGCCAGCAGCTGGGGGACGGACTATGGCTACACCTTC. V and J are TRBV7-9 and TRBJ1-2, with a possible D match to TRBD1 (5 bases). Germline-derived CDR1 and CDR2 are SEHNR and FQNEAQ (reference sequence). V lost 4 bases to trimming and J lost 3 bases, with 9 bases between them. The CDR3 spans 13 residues. Full variable domain (outside the CDR3, taken from reference TRBV7-9 and TRBJ1-2): DTGVSQNPRHKITKRGQNVTFRCDPISEHNRLYWYRQTLGQGPEFLTYFQNEAQLEKSRLLSDRFSAERPKGSFSTLEIQRTEQGDSAMYLCASSWGTDYGYTFGSGTRLTVV.

This clone was seen more than once but under ten times. The V call is TRBV27, the J call TRBJ1-1; D is ambiguous. Trimming left V 5 bases short and J 0 bases short, with 10 bases between. Germline lookup yields CDR1 MNHEY and CDR2 SMNVEV (reference sequence). This CDR3 has 14 amino acids. The CDR3 region has the DNA TGTGCCAGCAGTCCGGGGAGTGTGAACACTGAAGCTTTCTTT. This sequence encodes CASSPGSVNTEAFF.

The chain has TRBV10-3 and TRBJ2-7, with 7 bases matching TRBD1. This CDR3 comprises 15 residues. The J segment lost 0 bases and the V segment lost 4 bases, leaving 6 bases of the junction unmatched. Germline V lookup: CDR1 ENHRY, CDR2 SYGVKD. CDR3 coding DNA: TGTGCCATCAGTGGGGCTGGGGACAGCTCCTACGAGCAGTACTTC. Its translation is CAISGAGDSSYEQYF.

The chain uses TRBV11-3 and TRBJ2-5; D possibly corresponds to TRBD2 (5 bases). The CDR3 covers 14 residues. The ends were cut back, 5 bases at V and 5 bases at J, with 15 bases in the middle. Germline lookup yields CDR1 SGHNT and CDR2 YENEEA. The CDR3 region has the DNA TGTGCCAGCAGCCCCACCAACGGGGAGGAGACCCAGTACTTC. Translating it yields CASSPTNGEETQYF.

The CDR3 sequence: CASSSGTGPATEAFF. The CDR3 region has the DNA TGTGCCAGCAGCTCCGGGACAGGGCCGGCCACTGAAGCTTTCTTT. The chain uses TRBV28 and TRBJ1-1, with 9 nucleotides matching TRBD1. The V gene end was trimmed by 6 bases and the J gene end by 4 bases; junction bases not matched to a gene: 9. Germline CDR1 and CDR2: MDHEN and SYDVKM. There are 15 residues in the CDR3.

The V and J genes are TRBV6-5 and TRBJ2-7; TRBD1 matches at 10 bases. V lost 7 bases to trimming and J lost 5 bases; unmatched junction nucleotides: 8. In germline, CDR1 is MNHEY, CDR2 SVGAGI. The CDR3 length is 14 residues. CDR3 nucleotide sequence: TGTGCCAGCACCCGGGACAGGGGAAGCCACGAGCAGTACTTC. Its translation is CASTRDRGSHEQYF.

V and J are TRBV27 and TRBJ1-1, with TRBD1 as a possible D gene (5 bases). Trimming removed 4 bases at V and 3 bases at J, with 15 bases between. Germline V gene data show CDR1 as MNHEY and CDR2 as SMNVEV (reference sequence). The CDR3 spans 15 residues. The CDR3 nucleotides read TGTGCCAGCAGTTCGCTTGGGGGGTTTGACACTGAAGCTTTCTTT. Protein sequence: CASSSLGGFDTEAFF.

In DNA, the CDR3 is TGTGCCAGCAGCCTGGGACTAGCGGGAGGAATTCTAACCGCCTACAATGAGCAGTTCTTC. It is translated as CASSLGLAGGILTAYNEQFF. The chain is built from TRBV5-4 and TRBJ2-1; the match to TRBD2 covers 15 bases. The length of the CDR3 is 20 residues. V lost 4 bases to trimming and J lost 2 bases; unmatched junction nucleotides: 13. Germline loops: CDR1 SGHNT, CDR2 YYREEE (reference sequence).

The V gene is TRBV4-3, the J gene TRBJ2-3, with D hard to call. Trimming took off 0 bases at V and 0 bases at J, with 7 bases between the two ends. CDR3 length: 15 residues. In germline, CDR1 is LGHNA, CDR2 YSLEER. The CDR3 nucleotides are TGCGCCAGCAGCCAAGAAGGCCGCAGCACAGATACGCAGTATTTT. Amino acids: CASSQEGRSTDTQYF.

V usage is TRBV7-8 and J usage is TRBJ1-5; D uncertain. This CDR3 spans 16 amino acids. Germline V gene lookup returns CDR1 SGHVS and CDR2 FQNEAQ. Trimming pared 1 base from V and 1 base from J, leaving 11 bases between. The CDR3: CASSLVSGLSNQPQHF. CDR3 nucleotides: TGTGCCAGCAGCTTAGTATCGGGTTTGAGCAATCAGCCCCAGCATTTT.

The chain combines TRBV28 with TRBJ2-1; D may be TRBD1 (6 bases). The V and J ends lost 0 bases and 3 bases respectively, with 9 bases between them. The germline V gene has CDR1 MDHEN and CDR2 SYDVKM. This CDR3 spans 15 amino acids. The CDR3 loop reads CASSLWGASYNEQFF. CDR3 sequence (DNA): TGTGCCAGCAGTTTATGGGGGGCAAGCTACAATGAGCAGTTCTTC.

In regard to this clone: Sequence at one end of the junction differs from germline and may be a read error. Other DNA sequences in the sample encode the same CDR3. The rearrangement joins TRBV5-1 to TRBJ1-3; the D gene is possibly TRBD1 (6 bases). The CDR3 length is 16 residues. Germline V CDR1 and CDR2: SGHRS, YFSETQ. Here the CDR3 reads CASSLEAGASGNTIYF. CDR3 in DNA: TGCGCCAGCAGTTTGGAGGCGGGGGCATCTGGAAACACCATATATTTT.

The chain links TRBV18 to TRBJ1-1; D possibly corresponds to TRBD1 (6 bases). The V end was cut by 3 bases, the J end by 6 bases, with 17 bases between. This CDR3 has 15 amino acids. The germline CDR1 and CDR2 sequences are KGHSH and LQKENI. The CDR3 sequence: CASSPRGLDTAEAFF. The CDR3 coding sequence is TGTGCCAGCTCACCGAGGGGGTTGGACACGGCTGAAGCTTTCTTT. Variable domain in full (rest from reference TRBV18 and TRBJ1-1): NAGVMQNPRHLVRRRGQEARLRCSPMKGHSHVYWYRQLPEEGLKFMVYLQKENIIDESGMPKERFSAEFPKEGPSILRIQQVVRGDSAAYFCASSPRGLDTAEAFFGQGTRLTVV.

This clone is a singleton in its sample. The chain recombines TRBV5-4 with TRBJ2-5; D call uncertain. The assigned J gene may be wrong: the sequence end matches TRBJ2-7 better. The CDR3 runs 13 residues. CDR1 and CDR2 from the germline V gene are SGHNT and YYREEE (reference sequence). The CDR3 loop is CASSWKDGYEQYF. The CDR3 DNA sequence: TGTGCCAGCAGCTGGAAGGACGGCTACGAGCAGTACTTC.

V is TRBV12-5 and J is TRBJ1-2; 10 nucleotides agree with TRBD1. The CDR3 has 16 residues. Germline V gene sequence: CDR1 LGHNT, CDR2 FRNRAP. The junction had 7 bases not matched to a gene; V was cut back by 4 bases and J by 2 bases. The DNA for the CDR3 is TGTGCTAGTGGTTGGGGACAGGGGTCCTTCAACTATGGCTACACCTTC. This codes for CASGWGQGSFNYGYTF.

The chain combines TRBV11-2 with TRBJ1-1; TRBD1 matches at 7 bases. The CDR3 covers 12 residues. CDR1 and CDR2 (germline): SGHAT, FQNNGV. The V gene end was trimmed by 4 bases and the J gene end by 8 bases; junction bases not matched to a gene: 4. CDR3 in amino acids: CASSSVDREAFF. In DNA, the CDR3 is TGTGCCAGCAGCTCCGTGGACAGGGAAGCTTTCTTT. The whole variable domain, remainder taken from reference TRBV11-2 and TRBJ1-1, is EAGVAQSPRYKIIEKRQSVAFWCNPISGHATLYWYQQILGQGPKLLIQFQNNGVVDDSQLPKDRFSAERLKGVDSTLKIQPAKLEDSAVYLCASSSVDREAFFGQGTRLTVV.